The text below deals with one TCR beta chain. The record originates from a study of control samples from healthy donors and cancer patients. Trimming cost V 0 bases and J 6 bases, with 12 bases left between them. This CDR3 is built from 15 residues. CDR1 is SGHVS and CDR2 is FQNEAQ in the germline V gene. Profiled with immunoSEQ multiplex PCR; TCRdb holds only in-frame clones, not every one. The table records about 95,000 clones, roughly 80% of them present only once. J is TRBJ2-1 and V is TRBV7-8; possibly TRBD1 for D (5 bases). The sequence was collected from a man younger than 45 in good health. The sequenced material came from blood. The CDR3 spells CASSLAGEWGNEQFF. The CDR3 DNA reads TGTGCCAGCAGCTTAGCAGGGGAATGGGGCAATGAGCAGTTCTTC.